The 25 T cell receptor beta chains below all came from one sample that was sequenced in a study of CD8+ T cells in alopecia areata. As to treatment: oral pan-JAK inhibitor, 5-10 mg twice daily. Following RNA extraction, reverse transcription yielded cDNA that acted as the sequencing template. Sequencing was performed with immunoSEQ multiplex PCR; in TCRdb, only in-frame clones are kept and a portion is missing. The sample contains some 130,000 clones, 50% to 65% of which appear only once. The material was CD8+ T cells sorted from blood, obtained at week 4, from a patient treated with tofacitinib. Receptor source: a human donor with alopecia areata.

This clone was counted a few times. The chain couples TRBV29-1 to TRBJ2-7; possible D gene TRBD2, 6 bases. With 5 bases removed from V and 2 bases from J, the gap between germline ends came to 13 bases. This CDR3 comprises 13 residues. Germline V gives CDR1 SQVTM, CDR2 ANQGSEA. The CDR3, as DNA: TGCAGCGTTCGCAGGGAGGTCCCCTACGAGCAGTACTTC. Translated, it gives CSVRREVPYEQYF.

V and J are TRBV13 and TRBJ1-1; no firm D call. The V gene's germline CDR1 is PRHDT and CDR2 FYEKMQ (reference sequence). V was cut by 8 bases and J by 6 bases, with 13 bases left in between. This CDR3 region has 12 residues. For the CDR3, the DNA is TGTGCCAGCCTTTCGGGAGTCGCTGAAGCTTTCTTT. Protein product: CASLSGVAEAFF.

This clone was detected only a few times. The chain carries TRBV27 and TRBJ2-3, with 9 bases that match TRBD2. This CDR3 has 16 amino acids. Trimming took 5 bases from V and 1 from J; bases not matched to a gene: 7. Germline CDR1 MNHEY, CDR2 SMNVEV (reference sequence). The chain's CDR3 is CASSTLAGAGTDTQYF. DNA for the CDR3: TGTGCCAGCAGTACTTTAGCGGGGGCCGGCACAGATACGCAGTATTTT.

The J gene is TRBJ1-1, the V gene TRBV6-5; the match to TRBD1 covers 9 bases. CDR3 length: 16 amino acids. Per the germline V gene, CDR1 is MNHEY and CDR2 is SVGAGI. V was clipped by 1 base and J by 0 bases; unmatched bases: 3. The CDR3 is CASSYYRTGVNTEAFF. CDR3 bases: TGTGCCAGCAGTTACTATCGGACAGGGGTGAACACTGAAGCTTTCTTT.

This CDR3 is CASSTNEGGPGANVLTF. The CDR3 DNA reads as TGTGCCAGCAGTACCAATGAGGGGGGGCCAGGGGCCAACGTCCTGACTTTC. The chain employs TRBV7-9 and TRBJ2-6; a possible D gene is TRBD2 (7 bases). The CDR3 is 17 residues long. CDR1 and CDR2 (germline): SEHNR, FQNEAQ (reference sequence). V lost 6 bases to trimming and J lost 4 bases, with 19 bases between them.

V is TRBV4-3 and J is TRBJ2-2; tentatively, D is TRBD1 (5 bases). Germline lookup yields CDR1 LGHNA and CDR2 YSLEER. This CDR3 has 14 amino acids. The V gene lost 0 bases and the J gene lost 6 bases, with 8 bases spanning the gap. This chain's CDR3 is CASSQDGASGELFF. In DNA form, the CDR3 reads TGCGCCAGCAGCCAAGATGGGGCCTCCGGGGAGCTGTTTTTT.

This chain joins TRBV18 and TRBJ2-7; D is possibly TRBD1 (5 bases). The CDR3 covers 13 residues. V lost 2 bases, J lost 1 base, and 6 bases lay in between. The germline V gene has CDR1 KGHSH and CDR2 LQKENI. The CDR3 DNA reads TGTGCCAGCTCACCATCAGGGTCCTACGAGCAGTACTTC. As protein: CASSPSGSYEQYF.

This sequence joins TRBV9 and TRBJ1-2; 10 bases align to TRBD1. Trimming at V came to 4 bases and at J to 4 bases, leaving 7 bases not matched to a gene. Per germline, CDR1 SGDLS and CDR2 YYNGEE. The CDR3 extends over 15 amino acids. This CDR3 is CASSIGTGALYGYTF. CDR3 in DNA: TGTGCCAGCAGCATCGGGACAGGGGCGCTCTATGGCTACACCTTC.

The chain recombines TRBV25-1 with TRBJ1-2; D is unclear. V gave up 6 bases and J gave up 4 bases, with 18 bases separating them. Germline V CDR1 and CDR2: MGHDK, SYGVNS. The CDR3 has 15 residues. CDR3 sequence reads: CASSDFNSGLYGYTF. In nucleotides, the CDR3 is TGTGCCAGCAGCGACTTCAACAGCGGACTCTATGGCTACACCTTC.

The V gene is TRBV13, the J gene TRBJ2-5; a weak D match, TRBD1 (5 bases). The ends were cut back, 2 bases at V and 11 bases at J, with 12 bases in the middle. Germline assignment: CDR1 PRHDT and CDR2 FYEKMQ (reference sequence). The CDR3 sequence is 12 residues long. The CDR3: CASSLTGGSQYF. The CDR3 nucleotides read TGTGCCAGCAGCTTAACAGGTGGATCTCAGTACTTC.

This chain connects TRBV27 to TRBJ1-5; a weak D match, TRBD1 (6 bases). V was pared by 6 bases and J by 5 bases, with 14 bases between. Germline V gene lookup returns CDR1 MNHEY and CDR2 SMNVEV (reference sequence). The CDR3 runs 14 residues. The DNA of the CDR3 is TGTGCCAGCAGCGTTACAGGGATGGATCAGCCCCAGCATTTT. Encoded protein: CASSVTGMDQPQHF.

The sample holds a few counts of this clone. In DNA form, the CDR3 reads TGTGCCAGCAGTTTAAATAGGAACAACTACGAGCAGTACTTC. Encoded protein: CASSLNRNNYEQYF. The chain couples TRBV27 to TRBJ2-7; D gene unclear. The CDR3 is 14 amino acids. Trimming pared 2 bases from V and 3 bases from J, leaving 11 bases between. Germline loops: CDR1 MNHEY, CDR2 SMNVEV (reference sequence).

In its sample, this clone was seen a few times. CDR3 bases: TGTGCCAGCAGCTTAGTCTCGGAGAATTCACCCCTCCACTTT. Encoded protein: CASSLVSENSPLHF. The rearrangement uses TRBV13 and TRBJ1-6; D is uncertain. This CDR3 is 14 amino acids long. The germline V and J ends were trimmed by 1 base and 7 bases, with 8 bases remaining between them. Looked up from germline, CDR1 is PRHDT and CDR2 is FYEKMQ (reference sequence).

This clone was seen a handful of times. The rearrangement joins TRBV6-5 to TRBJ2-7, with 7 nucleotides matching TRBD1. Germline V gene sequence: CDR1 MNHEY, CDR2 SVGAGI. The V segment lost 0 bases and the J segment 5 bases; nucleotides outside the gene matches: 7. The CDR3 contains 15 residues. CDR3 protein: CASSYSIGGTDEQYF. CDR3 bases: TGTGCCAGCAGTTACTCGATAGGGGGCACGGACGAGCAGTACTTC.

V gene TRBV30 combines with J gene TRBJ2-6; unclear D gene. The length of the CDR3 is 17 residues. The germline V gene encodes CDR1 GTSNPN and CDR2 SVGIG (reference sequence). V lost 2 bases, J lost 0 bases, and 14 bases lay in between. CDR3 in amino acids: CAWSTSNPDSGANVLTF. In DNA, the CDR3 is TGTGCCTGGAGTACATCAAATCCCGACTCTGGGGCCAACGTCCTGACTTTC.

This clone was recorded a few times. The chain combines TRBV5-4 with TRBJ2-3; the D call may be TRBD1 or TRBD2 (5 bases each). V gave up 0 bases and J gave up 4 bases, with 9 bases separating them. The CDR3 totals 14 residues. CDR1 and CDR2 from the germline V gene are SGHNT and YYREEE (reference sequence). The CDR3 coding sequence is TGTGCCAGCAGCTTGGGAGGGGCCGCAGATACGCAGTATTTT. Residues: CASSLGGAADTQYF.

J is TRBJ1-4 and V is TRBV9; 10 bases map to TRBD1. The trim removed 4 bases at V and 6 bases at J, leaving 9 bases unmatched. The CDR3 covers 16 residues. CDR1 is SGDLS and CDR2 is YYNGEE in the germline V gene. Written as DNA, the CDR3 is TGTGCCAGCAGCACGCGCCTCGGGACAGGGGATGAAAAACTGTTTTTT. It translates to CASSTRLGTGDEKLFF.

The CDR3 region has the DNA TGTGCCAGCAGTCCCGGGACAGGGTATGCCTACAATGAGCAGTTCTTC. It translates to CASSPGTGYAYNEQFF. This chain connects TRBV27 to TRBJ2-1, with 9 bases aligning to TRBD1. Looked up from germline, CDR1 is MNHEY and CDR2 is SMNVEV (reference sequence). With V trimmed by 5 bases and J by 2 bases, 7 bases remained unmatched. The CDR3 is made up of 16 amino acids.

The chain links TRBV6-5 to TRBJ2-1; 7 nucleotides align to TRBD2. V lost 2 bases to trimming and J lost 9 bases; unmatched junction nucleotides: 4. The CDR3 has 13 amino acids. The germline gives CDR1 MNHEY, CDR2 SVGAGI. CDR3 DNA: TGTGCCAGCAGTTACCCCGGGGGGTTTGAGCAGTTCTTC. Encoded protein: CASSYPGGFEQFF.

V usage is TRBV9 and J usage is TRBJ1-1; 9 nucleotides match TRBD1. The CDR3 spans 15 residues. V shed 3 bases and J 1 base; nucleotides not matched to a gene: 4. The germline gives CDR1 SGDLS, CDR2 YYNGEE. Here the CDR3 reads CASSGGQGWNTEAFF. In DNA form, the CDR3 reads TGTGCCAGCAGCGGAGGACAGGGGTGGAACACTGAAGCTTTCTTT.

This sequence joins TRBV5-1 and TRBJ2-7; D is perhaps TRBD1 (6 bases). Trimming shortened V by 5 bases and J by 0 bases, and 9 bases separated the two germline ends. CDR1 is SGHRS and CDR2 is YFSETQ in the germline V gene. The CDR3 extends over 13 amino acids. Here the CDR3 DNA reads TGCGCCAGCAGGACGGACAGCTCCTACGAGCAGTACTTC. This codes for CASRTDSSYEQYF.

This chain links TRBV7-2 with TRBJ1-2; 7 nucleotides match TRBD1. Germline V gene data show CDR1 as SGHTA and CDR2 as FQGNSA. This CDR3 is 16 amino acids long. Trimming removed 2 bases from V and 1 base from J; junction bases left unmatched: 7. CDR3 nucleotide sequence: TGTGCCAGCAGCTTATTTGGACAGGCAAATAACTATGGCTACACCTTC. Its protein is CASSLFGQANNYGYTF. Combining the CDR3 with reference TRBV7-2 and TRBJ1-2 gives the whole variable domain GAGVSQSPSNKVTEKGKDVELRCDPISGHTALYWYRQSLGQGLEFLIYFQGNSAPDKSGLPSDRFSAERTGGSVSTLTIQRTQQEDSAVYLCASSLFGQANNYGYTFGSGTRLTVV.

The rearrangement links TRBV15 to TRBJ2-1; the match to TRBD1 covers 9 bases. CDR3 length: 16 residues. Looked up from germline, CDR1 is LNHNV and CDR2 is YYDKDF (reference sequence). The V and J ends lost 2 bases and 5 bases, in that order; junction bases with no gene match: 7. The CDR3 protein is CATSRFRGQGHNEQFF. Written as DNA, the CDR3 is TGTGCCACCAGCAGATTCCGGGGACAGGGACACAATGAGCAGTTCTTC. Looking up the rest from reference TRBV15 and TRBJ2-1 gives the full variable domain: DAMVIQNPRYQVTQFGKPVTLSCSQTLNHNVMYWYQQKSSQAPKLLFHYYDKDFNNEADTPDNFQSRRPNTSFCFLDIRSPGLGDTAMYLCATSRFRGQGHNEQFFGPGTRLTVL.

The table lists this clone with a few counts. J is TRBJ1-6 and V is TRBV9, with unresolved D. The length of the CDR3 is 12 residues. Per germline, CDR1 SGDLS and CDR2 YYNGEE. Trimming removed 2 bases at V and 13 bases at J, with 10 bases between. CDR3 in amino acids: CASSVLGFPLHF. The CDR3 nucleotides are TGTGCCAGCAGCGTCCTAGGGTTTCCCCTCCACTTT.

This clone was detected a few times. The chain couples TRBV7-9 to TRBJ2-7; TRBD1 might be the D (6 bases). V gave up 6 bases and J gave up 1 base, with 19 bases separating them. The CDR3 contains 16 residues. The germline V gene encodes CDR1 SEHNR and CDR2 FQNEAQ (reference sequence). In DNA form, the CDR3 reads TGTGCCAGCAGACCAATTCGGGACACCACTTCCTACGAGCAGTACTTC. Protein: CASRPIRDTTSYEQYF.